This T cell receptor beta chain was sequenced in a study of blood T cell repertoires in COVID-19. At the level of the study: Samples taken during acute and convalescent COVID-19 were collected in the United States, Italy and Spain. T cells, B-cell-depleted T cells, or PBMCs provided the cDNA or gDNA that served as material.

Sequencing was performed with immunoSEQ multiplex PCR; in TCRdb, only in-frame clones are kept and a portion is missing. Of 150,000 to 200,000 clones listed, approximately 90% are singletons. The V and J ends lost 3 bases and 2 bases respectively, with 11 bases between them. CDR3 size: 15 residues. Germline CDR1 reads ENHRY; CDR2 reads SYGVKD. Source material: peripheral blood. The rearrangement uses TRBV10-3 and TRBJ1-5, with a weak D call TRBD1 (6 bases). The origin of this receptor is a man aged 35-49 years with active or convalescent COVID-19. The CDR3 DNA follows: TGTGCCATCAGTGATGGCAGGGGCGGCAATCAGCCCCAGCATTTT. Its protein is CAISDGRGGNQPQHF.